The following is a TCR beta chain sequence with its context. What it recognizes is unknown. Documented time point: week 47, end of study. Mutant IDH1 20-mer peptide, at 300 ug, made up each vaccine dose, with topical imiquimod. Each astrocytoma in the donors was new, WHO grade 3 or 4, IDH1-mutant and ATRX-lost. This entry comes from a study of a mutant IDH1 vaccine in newly diagnosed glioma. The wider study: The week-35 safety follow-up was V12, and the week-47 study end was V13.

Libraries were prepared by immunoSEQ multiplex PCR; TCRdb keeps only in-frame clonotypes and omits some of them. The sample lists fewer than 40,000 clones, about nine tenths occurring once. The CDR3 is 16 amino acids. CDR1 is SNHLY, CDR2 FYNNEI, per germline. J lost 7 bases, V lost 4 bases, and 14 bases had no gene match. The chain is built from TRBV2 and TRBJ2-5; 8 positions match TRBD1. This sequence was found in a middle-aged woman with glioma. The specimen was PBMCs, collected from a glioma patient whose treatment included an IDH1 peptide vaccine. CDR3 sequence: CASSVGLGRQGATQYF. The CDR3 nucleotides are TGTGCCAGCAGTGTCGGTTTGGGTCGGCAGGGGGCGACCCAGTACTTC.